Sequencing of this T cell receptor beta chain was carried out in a study of a mutant IDH1 vaccine in newly diagnosed glioma. Study-wide findings and caveats: There were vaccine-induced immune responses in roughly 95% of the patients.

V was trimmed by 0 bases and J by 4 bases, leaving 15 bases between them. The CDR3 runs 16 residues. CDR1 is MGHRA and CDR2 is YSYEKL in the germline V gene. The table came from immunoSEQ multiplex PCR; TCRdb's copy has only in-frame clones and leaves some out. The top ten clones hold roughly 4.4% of a sample with about 35,000 clones, approximately 90% of them seen once. In regard to this clone: Its antigen is unidentified.

Stated time point: baseline, week 1 (first vaccination visit). Sample treatment: pre-vaccination baseline after standard-of-care therapy. Sequencing was performed on PBMCs, taken from a glioma patient treated with radiotherapy, temozolomide or both. The V and J genes are TRBV4-1 and TRBJ1-2, with D perhaps TRBD1 (5 bases). The TCR comes from a woman between 40 and 55 years old with glioma. The CDR3 spells CASSQEVTVPSYGYTF. The CDR3, as DNA: TGCGCCAGCAGCCAAGAGGTGACAGTTCCCTCCTATGGCTACACCTTC.